This TCR beta chain was retrieved from a study of blood T cells in healthy people across ages. PBMCs numbering at least 7 million were isolated per sample. The CDR3 consists of 14 residues. V was trimmed by 3 bases and J by 4 bases, leaving 13 bases between them. Germline V lookup: CDR1 MNHEY, CDR2 SMNVEV (reference sequence). The authors ran a second PCR of about 6 to 11 cycles using a sample-barcoded 5' primer and a J-beta primer mix. TCRdb re-derived calls from the 5' RACE reads in MiXCR, one entry per CDR3 protein. In the table there are about 1.5 million distinct CDR3 sequences, approximately 43% of which are singletons.

The receptor comes from a woman between 18 and 30 years old in good health. The chain employs TRBV27 and TRBJ2-7; D perhaps matches TRBD2 (5 bases). The sample was blood. For the CDR3, the DNA is TGTGCCAGCAGTTTTTCGGGGTTAGAGTACGAGCAGTACTTC. Encoded protein: CASSFSGLEYEQYF.